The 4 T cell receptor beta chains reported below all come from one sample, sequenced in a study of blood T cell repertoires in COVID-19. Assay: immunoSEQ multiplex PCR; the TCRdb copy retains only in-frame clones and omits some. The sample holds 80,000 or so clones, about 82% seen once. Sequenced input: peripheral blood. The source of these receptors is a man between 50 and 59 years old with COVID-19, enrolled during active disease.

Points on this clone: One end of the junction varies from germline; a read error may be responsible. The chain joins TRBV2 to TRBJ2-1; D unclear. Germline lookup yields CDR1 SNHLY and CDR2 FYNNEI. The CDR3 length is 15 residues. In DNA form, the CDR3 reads TGTGCCAGCAGTGGAATGGCGGCTTCCTCCAATGAGCAGTTCTTC. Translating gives CASSGMAASSNEQFF.

The CDR3 region is CASRRQGNTEAFF. The CDR3 DNA is TGTGCCAGCAGACGACAGGGGAACACTGAAGCTTTCTTT. The J gene is TRBJ1-1, the V gene TRBV6-5, with TRBD1 matching 7 bases. The CDR3 contains 13 residues. Germline CDR1 reads MNHEY; CDR2 reads SVGAGI. J lost 1 base, V lost 6 bases, and 2 bases had no gene match.

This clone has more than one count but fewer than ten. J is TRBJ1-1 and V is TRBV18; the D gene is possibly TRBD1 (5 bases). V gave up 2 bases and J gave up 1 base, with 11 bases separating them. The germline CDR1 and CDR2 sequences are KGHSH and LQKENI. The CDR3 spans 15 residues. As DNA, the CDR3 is TGTGCCAGCTCACCATCACCTCAGGGGAACACTGAAGCTTTCTTT. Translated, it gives CASSPSPQGNTEAFF.

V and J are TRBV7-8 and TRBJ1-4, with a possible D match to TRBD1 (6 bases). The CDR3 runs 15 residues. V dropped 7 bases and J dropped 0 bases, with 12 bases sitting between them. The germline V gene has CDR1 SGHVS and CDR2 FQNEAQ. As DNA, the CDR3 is TGTGCCAGCACCCGGGGGCCTTCAACTAATGAAAAACTGTTTTTT. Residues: CASTRGPSTNEKLFF.